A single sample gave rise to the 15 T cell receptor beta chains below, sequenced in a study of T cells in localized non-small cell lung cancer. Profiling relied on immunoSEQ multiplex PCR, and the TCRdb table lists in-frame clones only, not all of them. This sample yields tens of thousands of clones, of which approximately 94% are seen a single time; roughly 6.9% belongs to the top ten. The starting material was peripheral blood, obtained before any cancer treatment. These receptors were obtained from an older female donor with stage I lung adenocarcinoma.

The CDR3 coding sequence is TGTGCCAGCAGAGGCAGGTACTCTGGAAACACCATATATTTT. Translated, it gives CASRGRYSGNTIYF. The rearrangement links TRBV6-5 to TRBJ1-3; D unclear. Germline CDR1 reads MNHEY; CDR2 reads SVGAGI. V was shortened by 6 bases and J by 0 bases, with 9 bases between the two germline ends. The CDR3 length is 14 residues.

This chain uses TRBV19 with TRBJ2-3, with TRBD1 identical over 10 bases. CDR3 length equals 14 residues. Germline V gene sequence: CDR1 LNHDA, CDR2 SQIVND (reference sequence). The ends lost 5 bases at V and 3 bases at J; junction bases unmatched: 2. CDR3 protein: CASSRDRGTDTQYF. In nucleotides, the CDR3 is TGTGCCAGTAGTCGGGACAGGGGAACAGATACGCAGTATTTT.

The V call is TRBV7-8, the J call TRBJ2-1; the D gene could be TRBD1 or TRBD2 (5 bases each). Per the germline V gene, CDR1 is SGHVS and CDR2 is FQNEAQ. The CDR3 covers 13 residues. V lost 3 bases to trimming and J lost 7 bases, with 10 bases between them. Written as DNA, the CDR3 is TGTGCCAGCAGCTTGGGGACCGGGAATGAGCAGTTCTTC. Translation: CASSLGTGNEQFF.

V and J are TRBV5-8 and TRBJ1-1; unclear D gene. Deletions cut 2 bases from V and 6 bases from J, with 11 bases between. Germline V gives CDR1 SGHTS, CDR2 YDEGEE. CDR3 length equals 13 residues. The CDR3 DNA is TGTGCCAGCAGCTTTGGACTGGGCGCTGAAGCTTTCTTT. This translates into CASSFGLGAEAFF.

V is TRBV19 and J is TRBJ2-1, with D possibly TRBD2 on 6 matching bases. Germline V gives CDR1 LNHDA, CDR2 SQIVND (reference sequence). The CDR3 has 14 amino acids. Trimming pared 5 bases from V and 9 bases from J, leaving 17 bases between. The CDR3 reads CASSPLALGGEQFF. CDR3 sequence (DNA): TGTGCCAGTAGTCCCCTGGCGCTGGGGGGTGAGCAGTTCTTC. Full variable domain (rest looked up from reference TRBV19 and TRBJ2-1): DGGITQSPKYLFRKEGQNVTLSCEQNLNHDAMYWYRQDPGQGLRLIYYSQIVNDFQKGDIAEGYSVSREKKESFPLTVTSAQKNPTAFYLCASSPLALGGEQFFGPGTRLTVL.

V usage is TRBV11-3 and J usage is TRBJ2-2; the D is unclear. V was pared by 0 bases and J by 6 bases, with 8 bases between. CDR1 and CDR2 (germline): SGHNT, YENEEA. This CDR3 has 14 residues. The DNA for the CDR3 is TGTGCCAGCAGCTTAGAGGGATTGGCCGGGGAGCTGTTTTTT. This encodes CASSLEGLAGELFF.

CDR3 protein: CASIGTGNTIYF. In DNA form, the CDR3 reads TGTGCCAGCATCGGAACCGGAAACACCATATATTTT. The chain is built from TRBV28 and TRBJ1-3; D gene unclear. This CDR3 has 12 residues. Germline V gene data show CDR1 as MDHEN and CDR2 as SYDVKM. Trimming took off 7 bases at V and 4 bases at J, with 8 bases between the two ends.

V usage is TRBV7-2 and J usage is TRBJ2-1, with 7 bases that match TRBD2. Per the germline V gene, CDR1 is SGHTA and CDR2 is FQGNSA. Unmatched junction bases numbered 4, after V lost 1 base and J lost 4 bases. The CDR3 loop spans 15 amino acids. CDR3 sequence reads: CASSLEASGYNEQFF. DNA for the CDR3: TGTGCCAGCAGCTTAGAGGCTAGCGGTTACAATGAGCAGTTCTTC. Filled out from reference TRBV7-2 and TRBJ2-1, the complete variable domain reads GAGVSQSPSNKVTEKGKDVELRCDPISGHTALYWYRQSLGQGLEFLIYFQGNSAPDKSGLPSDRFSAERTGGSVSTLTIQRTQQEDSAVYLCASSLEASGYNEQFFGPGTRLTVL.

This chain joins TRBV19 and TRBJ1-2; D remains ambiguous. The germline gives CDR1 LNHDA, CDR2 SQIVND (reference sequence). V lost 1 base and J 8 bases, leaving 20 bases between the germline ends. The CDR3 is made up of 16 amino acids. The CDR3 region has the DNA TGTGCCAGTAGTATAGCCACGAAGGTTGTGGATCGGGGCTACACCTTC. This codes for CASSIATKVVDRGYTF.

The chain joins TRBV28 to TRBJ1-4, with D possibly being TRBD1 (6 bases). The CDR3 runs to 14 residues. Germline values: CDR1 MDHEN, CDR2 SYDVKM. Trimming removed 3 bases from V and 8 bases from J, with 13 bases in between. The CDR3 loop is CASSLRGIGEKLFF. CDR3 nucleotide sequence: TGTGCCAGCAGTTTGAGGGGGATTGGGGAAAAACTGTTTTTT.

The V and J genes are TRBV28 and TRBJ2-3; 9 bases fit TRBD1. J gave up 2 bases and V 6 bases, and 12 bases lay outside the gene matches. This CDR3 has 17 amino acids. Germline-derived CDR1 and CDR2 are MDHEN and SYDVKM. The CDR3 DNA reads TGTGCCAGCAGGGTACAGGGGGCGCTTCTATCCACAGATACGCAGTATTTT. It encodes CASRVQGALLSTDTQYF.

The CDR3 DNA is TGTGCCAGCAGCTTAGTGGGACAGGAGGGAGAAAAACTGTTTTTT. Translating it yields CASSLVGQEGEKLFF. This chain uses TRBV7-9 with TRBJ1-4, with TRBD1 matching 8 bases. Unmatched junction bases numbered 6, after V lost 1 base and J lost 8 bases. The CDR3 sequence is 15 residues long. Germline V gene lookup returns CDR1 SEHNR and CDR2 FQNEAQ (reference sequence).

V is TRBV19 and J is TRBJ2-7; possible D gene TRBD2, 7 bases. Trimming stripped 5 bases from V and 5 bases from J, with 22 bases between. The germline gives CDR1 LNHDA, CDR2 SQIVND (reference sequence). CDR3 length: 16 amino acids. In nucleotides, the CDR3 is TGTGCCAGTAGTCTCTCCAGTAGGGGGGGCGGCGACGAGCAGTACTTC. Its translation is CASSLSSRGGGDEQYF.

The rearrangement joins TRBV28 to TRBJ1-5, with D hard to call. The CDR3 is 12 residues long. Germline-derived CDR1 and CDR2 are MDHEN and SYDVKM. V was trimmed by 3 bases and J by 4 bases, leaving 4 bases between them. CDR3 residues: CASSFSNQPQHF. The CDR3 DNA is TGTGCCAGCAGTTTCTCTAATCAGCCCCAGCATTTT. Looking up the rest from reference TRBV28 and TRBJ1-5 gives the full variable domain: DVKVTQSSRYLVKRTGEKVFLECVQDMDHENMFWYRQDPGLGLRLIYFSYDVKMKEKGDIPEGYSVSREKKERFSLILESASTNQTSMYLCASSFSNQPQHFGDGTRLSIL.

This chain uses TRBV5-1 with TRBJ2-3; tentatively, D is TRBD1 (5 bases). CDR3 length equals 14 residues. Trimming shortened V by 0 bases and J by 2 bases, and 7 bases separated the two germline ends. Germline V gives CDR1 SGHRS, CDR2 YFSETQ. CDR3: CASSLAGITDTQYF. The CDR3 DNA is TGCGCCAGCAGCTTGGCAGGGATCACAGATACGCAGTATTTT.